A single sample gave rise to the 10 T cell receptor beta chains below, sequenced in a study of early T cells in non-severe SARS-CoV-2 infection. TCRdb processed the 5' RACE reads anew with MiXCR; each CDR3 protein has one entry. Here the sample spans 40,000 to 60,000 distinct CDR3 sequences, roughly 6% being singletons. Sequences were derived from whole blood, sampled at baseline. Receptors were obtained from an adult who was a healthcare worker with PCR-confirmed SARS-CoV-2 infection or an uninfected control (not recorded which).

This rearrangement joins TRBV19 to TRBJ1-2; 10 bases are a match to TRBD1. V shed 6 bases and J 3 bases; nucleotides not matched to a gene: 4. CDR1 is LNHDA, CDR2 SQIVND, per germline (reference sequence). This CDR3 region has 14 residues. In DNA, the CDR3 is TGTGCCAGTAGCCGGACAGGGGGGGACTATGGCTACACCTTC. It encodes CASSRTGGDYGYTF. Full variable domain (outside the CDR3, taken from reference TRBV19 and TRBJ1-2): DGGITQSPKYLFRKEGQNVTLSCEQNLNHDAMYWYRQDPGQGLRLIYYSQIVNDFQKGDIAEGYSVSREKKESFPLTVTSAQKNPTAFYLCASSRTGGDYGYTFGSGTRLTVV.

This clonotype was counted many times. The gene calls are TRBV19 and TRBJ2-4; 11 bases fit TRBD1. Germline-derived CDR1 and CDR2 are LNHDA and SQIVND (reference sequence). The J segment lost 2 bases and the V segment lost 6 bases, leaving 0 bases of the junction unmatched. CDR3 length: 14 residues. CDR3 nucleotides: TGTGCCAGTAGGGACAGGGGGCCCAAAAACATTCAGTACTTC. Protein: CASRDRGPKNIQYF.

This clonotype was seen at least ten times. The chain uses TRBV7-9 and TRBJ2-3, with 11 positions matching TRBD2. With V trimmed by 3 bases and J by 6 bases, 8 bases remained unmatched. The CDR3 has 16 residues. Germline-derived CDR1 and CDR2 are SEHNR and FQNEAQ (reference sequence). The CDR3 protein is CASSFGLAGGPDTQYF. CDR3 in DNA: TGTGCCAGCAGCTTCGGGCTAGCGGGGGGCCCCGATACGCAGTATTTT.

The V call is TRBV14, the J call TRBJ1-6; perhaps TRBD1 as D (5 bases). The CDR3 has 14 amino acids. From germline, CDR1 is SGHDN and CDR2 FVKESK. V gave up 2 bases and J gave up 12 bases, with 14 bases separating them. CDR3 coding DNA: TGTGCCAGCAGCCAACGGGGCGCGTCGGGACCCCTCCACTTT. Its translation: CASSQRGASGPLHF.

The chain links TRBV20-1 to TRBJ2-5; 9 nucleotides agree with TRBD1. The V and J ends lost 6 bases and 4 bases, in that order; junction bases with no gene match: 9. Germline CDR1 and CDR2: DFQATT and SNEGSKA (reference sequence). CDR3 length: 14 amino acids. As DNA, the CDR3 is TGCAGTGCCTCCATCGGGACAGGGCCAGAGACCCAGTACTTC. Amino acid sequence: CSASIGTGPETQYF.

This chain joins TRBV28 and TRBJ1-6; perhaps TRBD1 as D (5 bases). V was pared by 2 bases and J by 9 bases, with 14 bases between. CDR3 length equals 15 residues. Looked up from germline, CDR1 is MDHEN and CDR2 is SYDVKM. In nucleotides, the CDR3 is TGTGCCAGCAGTTTAAGGTCGGGGCTTGGTTCACCCCTCCACTTT. Protein sequence: CASSLRSGLGSPLHF.

The V call is TRBV11-3, the J call TRBJ2-3; 7 bases line up with TRBD2. CDR3 length: 16 residues. J lost 4 bases, V lost 5 bases, and 12 bases had no gene match. Germline lookup yields CDR1 SGHNT and CDR2 YENEEA. In DNA, the CDR3 is TGTGCCAGCAGCCCCCCCATGTGGGGGGGGGCAGATACGCAGTATTTT. Amino acid sequence: CASSPPMWGGADTQYF.

This clonotype was seen repeatedly, ten times or more. The V gene is TRBV5-1, the J gene TRBJ1-6, with D possibly matching TRBD1 (6 bases). The CDR3 is 13 amino acids. In germline, CDR1 is SGHRS, CDR2 YFSETQ. Between the trimmed V and J ends, which lost 5 bases and 8 bases, there was a span of 11 bases. The CDR3 sequence: CASRFRTDSPLHF. The DNA of the CDR3 is TGCGCCAGCAGATTTCGGACAGATTCACCCCTCCACTTT.

This clonotype was recorded many times. This chain uses TRBV4-3 with TRBJ2-3; 12 bases are shared with TRBD2. Germline V gene sequence: CDR1 LGHNA, CDR2 YSLEER. Trimming cost V 0 bases and J 7 bases; bases outside gene matches: 11. There are 18 residues in the CDR3. DNA of the CDR3: TGCGCCAGCAGCCAAGATTGGGACCTAGCGGGGGGGCCGAATACGCAGTATTTT. It codes for CASSQDWDLAGGPNTQYF.

This rearrangement joins TRBV24-1 to TRBJ1-2; 8 positions match TRBD1. Germline V gene data show CDR1 as KGHDR and CDR2 as SFDVKD. The CDR3 length is 14 residues. Germline trimming cut 5 bases from V and 3 bases from J; bases unmatched to any gene: 4. The DNA of the CDR3 is TGTGCCACCAGTGCCTTGGACAGGGACTATGGCTACACCTTC. This sequence encodes CATSALDRDYGYTF.